This record covers a single T cell receptor beta chain. This record comes from a study of cytomegalovirus exposure and HLA in healthy donors. Germline values: CDR1 MGHRA, CDR2 YSYEKL. Deletions cut 0 bases from V and 2 bases from J, with 7 bases between. The CDR3 length is 14 residues. The PCR used 60 Vbeta and 13 Jbeta primers. Here immunoSEQ multiplex PCR was the method, and the copy in TCRdb shows in-frame clones only, minus some. This repertoire shows 150,000 to 160,000 clones, roughly 84% found once; its top ten account for 2% to 2.5%. The source is a woman under 30 in good health and CMV-seronegative. Sequencing was done on a sample of PBMCs. This sequence joins TRBV4-1 and TRBJ2-5; a weak D match, TRBD2 (5 bases). The CDR3 DNA sequence: TGCGCCAGCAGCCAAGATCGGACTCAAGAGACCCAGTACTTC. This translates into CASSQDRTQETQYF.